The sample holds a few counts of the clone carrying this T cell receptor beta chain. Its antigen is undetermined. These data are taken from a study of T cell repertoires in cytomegalovirus infection. Study in general: Recently identified HLA-C-restricted and well-studied HLA-B-restricted CMV epitopes were used. Public TCR beta signatures provided an indication of both CMV infection and a matching HLA type. Study-wide points: Clonotype analysis showed dominance of the ex vivo response by HLA-C-restricted CMV-specific TCR beta clonotypes. Individuals carrying CMV plus the relevant HLA were identified by cumulative frequency of public TCR beta families.

TCRdb ran MiXCR on the reads and lists one entry per CDR3 protein. The table shows fewer than 150,000 distinct CDR3 sequences, with roughly 30% occurring only once. CDR3 length: 18 residues. Deletions cut 0 bases from V and 2 bases from J, with 14 bases between. The origin of this receptor is a human donor in good health (CMV status not recorded). Some clones in this sample may be carry-over from other donors' samples. The specimen was CD8+ T cells from cultured PBMCs, collected from culture after CMV antigen stimulation. The chain carries TRBV12-3 or TRBV12-4 and TRBJ2-6, with D possibly TRBD1 on 5 matching bases. Here the CDR3 reads CASSLARIGHTGANVLTF. The CDR3 DNA follows: TGTGCCAGCAGTTTAGCCCGAATTGGACATACTGGGGCCAACGTCCTGACTTTC.